This T cell receptor (beta chain) stems from a study of T-cell reconstitution after alpha-beta-depleted transplantation in children. The CDR3 spans 14 residues. Germline values: CDR1 DFQATT, CDR2 SNEGSKA (reference sequence). The V gene end was trimmed by 6 bases and the J gene end by 6 bases; junction bases not matched to a gene: 14. This clonotype was seen only a few times. Its antigen is as yet unknown. As it was prepared, the TCRbeta library received unique molecular identifiers. One entry per CDR3 protein, called by TCRdb with MiXCR from the PCR reads. The sample shows 700,000 to 950,000 distinct CDR3 sequences, roughly 16% of them seen only once. Broader study findings: Newly produced T cells mostly provided counts and TCRbeta diversity after one year, as hyperexpanded clones declined.

The V and J genes are TRBV20-1 and TRBJ2-7; TRBD2 matches 7 bases. The TCR was taken from a male patient younger than 18 who had a stem cell transplant for acute lymphoblastic leukemia, so the T cells may come from the graft donor. Sample: PBMCs, mostly from graft donor cells, taken 360 days after TCRalphabeta/CD19-depleted stem cell transplant. Written as DNA, the CDR3 is TGCAGTGCCCCGTCTCGGCGGGGGTGGGCCGAGCAGTACTTC. As protein: CSAPSRRGWAEQYF.